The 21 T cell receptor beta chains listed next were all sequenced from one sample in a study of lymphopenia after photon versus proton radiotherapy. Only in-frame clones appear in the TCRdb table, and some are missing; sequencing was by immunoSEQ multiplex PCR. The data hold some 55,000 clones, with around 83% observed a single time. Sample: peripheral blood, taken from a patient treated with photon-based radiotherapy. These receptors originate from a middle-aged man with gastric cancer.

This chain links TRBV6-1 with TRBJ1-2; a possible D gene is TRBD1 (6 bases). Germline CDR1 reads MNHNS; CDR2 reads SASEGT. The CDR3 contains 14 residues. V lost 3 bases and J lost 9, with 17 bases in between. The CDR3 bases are TGTGCCAGCAGTGACCGACAGGCTCGGAGGAGCTACACCTTC. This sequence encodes CASSDRQARRSYTF.

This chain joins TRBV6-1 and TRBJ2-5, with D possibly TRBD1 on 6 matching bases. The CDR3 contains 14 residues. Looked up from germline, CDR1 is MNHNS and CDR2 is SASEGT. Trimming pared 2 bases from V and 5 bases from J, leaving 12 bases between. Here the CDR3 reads CASSEPQGWETQYF. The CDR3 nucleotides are TGTGCCAGCAGTGAACCACAGGGTTGGGAGACCCAGTACTTC.

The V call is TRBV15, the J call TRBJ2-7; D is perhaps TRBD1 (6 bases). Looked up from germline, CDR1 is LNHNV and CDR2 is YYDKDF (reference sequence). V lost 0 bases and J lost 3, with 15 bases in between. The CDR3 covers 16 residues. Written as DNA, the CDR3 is TGTGCCACCAGCAGAGATGGGCCAGGGGAAATCTACGAGCAGTACTTC. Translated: CATSRDGPGEIYEQYF.

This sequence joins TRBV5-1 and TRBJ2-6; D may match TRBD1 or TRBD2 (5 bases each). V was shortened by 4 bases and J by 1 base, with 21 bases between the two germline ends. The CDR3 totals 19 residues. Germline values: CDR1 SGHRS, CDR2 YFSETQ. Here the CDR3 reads CASSTDSTGGPSGANVLTF. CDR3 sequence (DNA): TGCGCCAGCAGCACCGACAGCACTGGGGGTCCTTCTGGGGCCAACGTCCTGACTTTC.

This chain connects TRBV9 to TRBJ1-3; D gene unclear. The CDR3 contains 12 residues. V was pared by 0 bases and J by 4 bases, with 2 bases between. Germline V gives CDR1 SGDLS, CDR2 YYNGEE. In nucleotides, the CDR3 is TGTGCCAGCAGCGTAGACGGAAACACCATATATTTT. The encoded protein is CASSVDGNTIYF.

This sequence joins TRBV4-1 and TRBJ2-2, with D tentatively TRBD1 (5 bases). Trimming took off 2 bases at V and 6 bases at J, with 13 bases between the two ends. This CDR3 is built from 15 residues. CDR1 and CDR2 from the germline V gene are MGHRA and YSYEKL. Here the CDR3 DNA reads TGCGCCAGCAGCCAATCGGCAGGGTGGGCCGGGGAGCTGTTTTTT. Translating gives CASSQSAGWAGELFF.

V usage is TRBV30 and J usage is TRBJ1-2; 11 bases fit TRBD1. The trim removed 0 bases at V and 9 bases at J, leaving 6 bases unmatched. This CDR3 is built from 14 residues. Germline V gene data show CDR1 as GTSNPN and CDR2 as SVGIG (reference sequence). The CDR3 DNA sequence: TGTGCCTGGAGTGTACAGGGGACAGGGGGTCGCTACACCTTC. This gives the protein CAWSVQGTGGRYTF.

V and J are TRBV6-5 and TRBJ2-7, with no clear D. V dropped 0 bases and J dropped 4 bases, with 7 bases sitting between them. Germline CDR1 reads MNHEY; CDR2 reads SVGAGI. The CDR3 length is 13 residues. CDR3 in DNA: TGTGCCAGCAGTTACTCAAGGACGTACGAGCAGTACTTC. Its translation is CASSYSRTYEQYF.

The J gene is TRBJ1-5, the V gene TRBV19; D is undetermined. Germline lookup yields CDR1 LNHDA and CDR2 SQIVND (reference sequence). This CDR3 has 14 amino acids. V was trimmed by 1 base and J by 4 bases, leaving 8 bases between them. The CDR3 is CASSIATENQPQHF. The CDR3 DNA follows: TGTGCCAGTAGTATAGCTACAGAAAATCAGCCCCAGCATTTT.

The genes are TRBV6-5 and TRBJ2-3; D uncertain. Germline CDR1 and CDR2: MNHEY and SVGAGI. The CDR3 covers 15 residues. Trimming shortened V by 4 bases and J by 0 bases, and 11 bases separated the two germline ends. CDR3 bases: TGTGCCAGCAGTTCTCCGACTTCTAGCACAGATACGCAGTATTTT. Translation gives CASSSPTSSTDTQYF.

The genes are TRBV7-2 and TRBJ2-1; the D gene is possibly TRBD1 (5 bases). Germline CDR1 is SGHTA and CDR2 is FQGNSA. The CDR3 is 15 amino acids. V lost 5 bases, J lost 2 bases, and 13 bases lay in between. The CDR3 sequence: CASSRRQSAYNEQFF. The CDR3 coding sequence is TGTGCCAGCAGCCGGAGACAGAGCGCCTACAATGAGCAGTTCTTC.

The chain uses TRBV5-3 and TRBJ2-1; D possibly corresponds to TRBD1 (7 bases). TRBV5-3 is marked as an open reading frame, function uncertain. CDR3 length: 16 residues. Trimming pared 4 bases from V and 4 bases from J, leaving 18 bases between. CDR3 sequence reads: CARSPQGGVNYNEQFF. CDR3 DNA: TGTGCCAGAAGCCCCCAGGGGGGAGTAAATTACAATGAGCAGTTCTTC.

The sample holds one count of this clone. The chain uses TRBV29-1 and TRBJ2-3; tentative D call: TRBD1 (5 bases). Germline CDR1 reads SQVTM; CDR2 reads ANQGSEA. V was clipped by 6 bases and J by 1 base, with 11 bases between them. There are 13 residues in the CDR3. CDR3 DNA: TGCAGCGTCCAGGGAAGCGGCACAGATACGCAGTATTTT. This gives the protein CSVQGSGTDTQYF.

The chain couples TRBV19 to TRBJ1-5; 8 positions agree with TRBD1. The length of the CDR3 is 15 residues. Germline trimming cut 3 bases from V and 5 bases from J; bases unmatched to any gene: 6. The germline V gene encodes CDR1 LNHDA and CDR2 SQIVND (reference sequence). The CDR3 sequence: CASSIGSGGHQPQHF. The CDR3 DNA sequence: TGTGCCAGTAGTATCGGCTCAGGGGGCCATCAGCCCCAGCATTTT.

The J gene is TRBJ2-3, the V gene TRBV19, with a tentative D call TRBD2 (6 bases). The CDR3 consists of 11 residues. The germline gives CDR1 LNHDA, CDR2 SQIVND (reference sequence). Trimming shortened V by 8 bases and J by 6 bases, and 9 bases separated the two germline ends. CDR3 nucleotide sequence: TGTGCCAGTGGGACTCGGGATACGCAGTATTTT. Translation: CASGTRDTQYF.

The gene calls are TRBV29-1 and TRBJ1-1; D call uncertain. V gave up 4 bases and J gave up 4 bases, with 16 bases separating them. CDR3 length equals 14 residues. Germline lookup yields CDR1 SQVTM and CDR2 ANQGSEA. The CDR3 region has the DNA TGCAGCGTTGGATTGCGGGGTGTGGGCACTGAAGCTTTCTTT. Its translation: CSVGLRGVGTEAFF.

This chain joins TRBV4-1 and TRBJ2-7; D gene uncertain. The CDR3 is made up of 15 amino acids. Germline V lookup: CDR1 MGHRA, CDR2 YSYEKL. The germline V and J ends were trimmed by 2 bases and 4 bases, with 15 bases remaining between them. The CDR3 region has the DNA TGCGCCAGCAGCCAATACTTTCCCGGCCTGTACGAGCAGTACTTC. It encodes CASSQYFPGLYEQYF.

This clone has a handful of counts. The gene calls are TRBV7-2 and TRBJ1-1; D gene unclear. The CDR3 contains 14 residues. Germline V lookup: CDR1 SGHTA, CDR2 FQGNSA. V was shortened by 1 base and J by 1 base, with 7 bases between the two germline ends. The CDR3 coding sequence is TGTGCCAGCAGCTTAGAACCCGGGAACACTGAAGCTTTCTTT. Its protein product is CASSLEPGNTEAFF.

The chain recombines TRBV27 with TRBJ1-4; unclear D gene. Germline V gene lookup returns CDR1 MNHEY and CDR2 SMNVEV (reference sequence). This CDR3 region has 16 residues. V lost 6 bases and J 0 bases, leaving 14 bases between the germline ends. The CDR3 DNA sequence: TGTGCCAGCAGCCCTTATCAGGCAGCAACTAATGAAAAACTGTTTTTT. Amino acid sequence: CASSPYQAATNEKLFF.

The CDR3 DNA is TGCGCCAGCACCCCACTAGTTTTCAATGAGCAGTTCTTC. Its translation: CASTPLVFNEQFF. The V and J genes are TRBV10-2 and TRBJ2-1, with a possible D match to TRBD2 (5 bases). The CDR3 length is 13 residues. Germline lookup yields CDR1 WSHSY and CDR2 SAAADI. The V gene lost 7 bases and the J gene lost 6 bases, with 13 bases spanning the gap.

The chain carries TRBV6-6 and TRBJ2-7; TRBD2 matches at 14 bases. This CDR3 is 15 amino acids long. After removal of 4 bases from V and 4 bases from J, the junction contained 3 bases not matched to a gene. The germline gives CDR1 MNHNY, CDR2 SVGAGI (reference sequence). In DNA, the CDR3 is TGTGCCAGCAGTTCGAGACTAGCGGGAGGGTACGAGCAGTACTTC. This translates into CASSSRLAGGYEQYF.